The present T cell receptor (beta chain) was sequenced within a study of blood T cell repertoires in COVID-19. Study-level background: Specimens from acute and convalescent COVID-19 originated in the United States, Italy and Spain. Sample material is recorded as cDNA or gDNA derived from T cells, B-cell-depleted T cells, or PBMCs.

Original analysis: Reference gene primer amplification gave estimated nucleated cell counts. The protocol was immunoSEQ multiplex PCR, while the TCRdb copy is restricted to in-frame clones and leaves out a portion. The V and J calls and clone size come from that table; D and trimming were worked out from the DNA. This sample has 300,000 to 400,000 clones; over 70% occur once, and the top ten carry about 6%. A Seattle source enrolled patients during active infection and followed them longitudinally. This TCR was recovered from a woman aged 45 to 65 with COVID-19, enrolled during active disease. The material sequenced was peripheral blood.

The CDR3 loop is CSVDRGGVSTYNEQFF. The CDR3 nucleotides are TGCAGCGTTGATCGAGGGGGAGTTTCTACCTACAATGAGCAGTTCTTC. V is TRBV29-1 and J is TRBJ2-1; the D gene is possibly TRBD1 (6 bases). There are 16 residues in the CDR3. Looked up from germline, CDR1 is SQVTM and CDR2 is ANQGSEA. V was pared by 3 bases and J by 2 bases, with 17 bases between.